A selection of T cell receptor beta chains follows, all from one sample in a study of cytomegalovirus exposure and HLA in healthy donors. Clones were sequenced by immunoSEQ multiplex PCR, and TCRdb holds only the in-frame ones, with some missing. The sample carries 150,000 to 200,000 clones, approximately 80% recorded once. The sample taken for sequencing was PBMCs. All receptors come from a boy between 2 and 10 years old in good health and CMV-seronegative. Both conserved end residues are part of each CDR3. Fields, in order: J gene, V gene, clone size, CDR3 protein. The listing skips clone size in some rows; elsewhere it reads once, few, many or a size class.

>TRBJ1-1|TRBV27|.
CASSETGTGTANTEAFF
>TRBJ2-2|TRBV19|.
CASSPRTSSTGELFF
>TRBJ2-5|TRBV2|.
CASSKHTNQETQYF
>TRBJ2-5|TRBV4-3|.
CASSSQGAVKTQYF
>TRBJ1-2|TRBV4-3|.
CASSQDRGKSYGYTF
>TRBJ2-7|TRBV30|.
CAWSFSTGGSGLAASYEQYF
>TRBJ2-2|TRBV11-2|few
CASSLLSGELFF
>TRBJ2-3|TRBV18|.
CASSPLDTQYF
>TRBJ2-5|TRBV6-6|.
CASSQTSGGPETQYF
>TRBJ2-1|TRBV2|.
CASSSKDRGRGEQFF
>TRBJ1-1|TRBV5-1|.
CASSPEGQGYTEAFF
>TRBJ1-1|TRBV29-1|.
CSVGAVAEAFF